The rows below give T cell receptor beta chains drawn from one sample of a study of T cells after yellow fever vaccination. TCRdb re-called the 5' RACE reads through MiXCR, storing one row per CDR3 protein. The sample consists of about 220,000 distinct CDR3 sequences, approximately 3.3% of them appearing once. This sample comprised CD4+ T cells sorted from PBMCs, obtained 10 days after the yellow fever booster vaccination. These receptors were collected from a man aged 18 to 29 who received the YFV17D yellow fever vaccine. CDR3s include the opening cysteine and the closing phenylalanine or tryptophan. D genes are given only for firm matches. Clone size is not always given. Where it is, it says once, few, many or a class for expanded clones.

CDR3aa: CASVGSYEQYF
CDR3nt: TGTGCCAGCGTAGGGTCCTACGAGCAGTACTTC
j_gene: TRBJ2-7
v_gene: TRBV6-2/TRBV6-3
d_gene: NA
abundance: few

CDR3aa: CASSFFGQGAFTEAFF
CDR3nt: TGCGCCAGCAGCTTCTTTGGACAGGGGGCCTTCACTGAAGCTTTCTTT
j_gene: TRBJ1-1
v_gene: TRBV5-1
d_gene: TRBD1
abundance: few

CDR3aa: CSAKSGMRLWETQYF
CDR3nt: TGCAGTGCTAAGTCAGGGATGAGGCTTTGGGAGACCCAGTACTTC
j_gene: TRBJ2-5
v_gene: TRBV20-1
d_gene: NA
abundance: many

CDR3aa: CAWSRLHGGEQFF
CDR3nt: TGTGCCTGGAGTCGGCTTCATGGGGGTGAGCAGTTCTTC
j_gene: TRBJ2-1
v_gene: TRBV30
d_gene: NA
abundance: many

CDR3aa: CSAPVRTSLSEQYF
CDR3nt: TGCAGTGCCCCGGTCCGGACTAGCCTCTCCGAGCAGTACTTC
j_gene: TRBJ2-7
v_gene: TRBV20-1
d_gene: TRBD2
abundance: many

CDR3aa: CASSSSGGPRDQYF
CDR3nt: TGTGCCAGCAGCTCTAGCGGGGGGCCCCGCGACCAGTACTTC
j_gene: TRBJ2-5
v_gene: TRBV13
d_gene: TRBD2
abundance: few

CDR3aa: CASSSGQSGNTIYF
CDR3nt: TGCGCCAGCAGCTCGGGACAATCTGGAAACACCATATATTTT
j_gene: TRBJ1-3
v_gene: TRBV5-1
d_gene: NA
abundance: many

CDR3aa: CASMNGRLTAKNIQYF
CDR3nt: TGTGCCAGCATGAACGGGCGCCTGACCGCCAAAAACATTCAGTACTTC
j_gene: TRBJ2-4
v_gene: TRBV6-2/TRBV6-3
d_gene: NA
abundance: NA

CDR3aa: CASSHGTVIRGTEAFF
CDR3nt: TGTGCCAGCAGCCACGGGACGGTTATTCGGGGCACTGAAGCTTTCTTT
j_gene: TRBJ1-1
v_gene: TRBV6-2/TRBV6-3
d_gene: NA
abundance: many

CDR3aa: CASSKRDRGSGETQYF
CDR3nt: TGTGCCAGCAGTAAACGGGACAGGGGATCCGGGGAGACCCAGTACTTC
j_gene: TRBJ2-5
v_gene: TRBV6-5
d_gene: TRBD1
abundance: many

CDR3aa: CASGSQGAGETQYF
CDR3nt: TGCGCCAGCGGATCACAGGGGGCAGGGGAGACCCAGTACTTC
j_gene: TRBJ2-5
v_gene: TRBV5-1
d_gene: TRBD1
abundance: few

CDR3aa: CASSLSLAGAYEQYF
CDR3nt: TGTGCCAGCAGTTTATCACTAGCGGGGGCCTACGAGCAGTACTTC
j_gene: TRBJ2-7
v_gene: TRBV27
d_gene: TRBD2
abundance: NA

CDR3aa: CSASDLAGTTYEQYF
CDR3nt: TGCAGTGCTAGCGACCTAGCGGGGACGACCTACGAGCAGTACTTC
j_gene: TRBJ2-7
v_gene: TRBV20-1
d_gene: TRBD2
abundance: few

CDR3aa: CAISGSAGSPLHF
CDR3nt: TGTGCCATCAGTGGATCGGCCGGTTCACCCCTCCACTTT
j_gene: TRBJ1-6
v_gene: TRBV10-3
d_gene: NA
abundance: NA

CDR3aa: CASSEGSQETQYF
CDR3nt: TGTGCCAGCAGCGAGGGTAGCCAAGAGACCCAGTACTTC
j_gene: TRBJ2-5
v_gene: TRBV9
d_gene: NA
abundance: few

CDR3aa: CASSQERGGDTQYF
CDR3nt: TGTGCCAGCAGCCAAGAGCGGGGGGGAGATACGCAGTATTTT
j_gene: TRBJ2-3
v_gene: TRBV3-1
d_gene: TRBD2
abundance: few

CDR3aa: CASSLGLDSNYGYTF
CDR3nt: TGCGCCAGCAGCTTGGGTCTGGACAGTAACTATGGCTACACCTTC
j_gene: TRBJ1-2
v_gene: TRBV5-1
d_gene: NA
abundance: few

CDR3aa: CASSPGGWTEAFF
CDR3nt: TGTGCCAGCAGTCCCGGGGGATGGACTGAAGCTTTCTTT
j_gene: TRBJ1-1
v_gene: TRBV12-3/TRBV12-4
d_gene: NA
abundance: NA

CDR3aa: CASSLNLEIRGNYGYTF
CDR3nt: TGCGCCAGCAGTCTGAACCTTGAAATCAGGGGGAACTATGGCTACACCTTC
j_gene: TRBJ1-2
v_gene: TRBV23-1
d_gene: TRBD1
abundance: NA

CDR3aa: CSASLGGLSITEAFF
CDR3nt: TGCAGTGCTTCATTGGGGGGATTGAGTATCACTGAAGCTTTCTTT
j_gene: TRBJ1-1
v_gene: TRBV20-1
d_gene: NA
abundance: many

CDR3aa: CASTWTGGDGYTF
CDR3nt: TGTGCCAGCACCTGGACAGGGGGCGATGGCTACACCTTC
j_gene: TRBJ1-2
v_gene: TRBV28
d_gene: TRBD1
abundance: few

CDR3aa: CAISESDWGLTEAFF
CDR3nt: TGTGCCATCAGTGAGTCGGACTGGGGGCTCACTGAAGCTTTCTTT
j_gene: TRBJ1-1
v_gene: TRBV10-3
d_gene: NA
abundance: few

CDR3aa: CASSPGASGANVLTF
CDR3nt: TGTGCCAGCTCTCCAGGGGCCTCTGGGGCCAACGTCCTGACTTTC
j_gene: TRBJ2-6
v_gene: TRBV18
d_gene: NA
abundance: NA

CDR3aa: CASSFRQPSVAEAFF
CDR3nt: TGTGCCAGCTCATTTCGACAGCCCTCGGTGGCTGAAGCTTTCTTT
j_gene: TRBJ1-1
v_gene: TRBV18
d_gene: NA
abundance: many

CDR3aa: CASRLIQPQHF
CDR3nt: TGTGCCAGCAGATTGATTCAGCCCCAGCATTTT
j_gene: TRBJ1-5
v_gene: TRBV2
d_gene: NA
abundance: many

CDR3aa: CSVRGRASDEQFF
CDR3nt: TGCAGCGTACGGGGACGCGCGTCAGATGAGCAGTTCTTC
j_gene: TRBJ2-1
v_gene: TRBV29-1
d_gene: NA
abundance: NA

CDR3aa: CASSTGTVTYNEQFF
CDR3nt: TGTGCCAGTAGTACCGGGACGGTAACTTACAATGAGCAGTTCTTC
j_gene: TRBJ2-1
v_gene: TRBV19
d_gene: NA
abundance: many

CDR3aa: CASSERGQGLKNIQYF
CDR3nt: TGTGCCAGCAGTGAAAGGGGGCAGGGGCTGAAAAACATTCAGTACTTC
j_gene: TRBJ2-4
v_gene: TRBV25-1
d_gene: TRBD1
abundance: NA

CDR3aa: CASSFRLAGLATYNEQFF
CDR3nt: TGTGCCAGCAGTTTCCGACTAGCGGGGCTTGCTACCTACAATGAGCAGTTCTTC
j_gene: TRBJ2-1
v_gene: TRBV12-3/TRBV12-4
d_gene: TRBD2
abundance: many

CDR3aa: CASSRSGGETQYF
CDR3nt: TGTGCCAGCAGCCGGTCTGGAGGAGAGACCCAGTACTTC
j_gene: TRBJ2-5
v_gene: TRBV3-1
d_gene: NA
abundance: many

CDR3aa: CASSSVPYVEQYF
CDR3nt: TGTGCCAGCAGCTCCGTACCCTACGTCGAGCAGTACTTC
j_gene: TRBJ2-7
v_gene: TRBV5-4
d_gene: NA
abundance: NA

CDR3aa: CSAEMDRYQETQYF
CDR3nt: TGCAGTGCGGAAATGGACAGGTACCAAGAGACCCAGTACTTC
j_gene: TRBJ2-5
v_gene: TRBV20-1
d_gene: TRBD1
abundance: NA

CDR3aa: CASYDRVNEAFF
CDR3nt: TGTGCCAGTTACGACAGGGTTAACGAAGCTTTCTTT
j_gene: TRBJ1-1
v_gene: TRBV19
d_gene: TRBD1
abundance: NA

CDR3aa: CASSSEQNTEAFF
CDR3nt: TGTGCCAGCTCTTCGGAGCAGAACACTGAAGCTTTCTTT
j_gene: TRBJ1-1
v_gene: TRBV2
d_gene: NA
abundance: many

CDR3aa: CASSSGGAQETQYF
CDR3nt: TGTGCCAGCAGTTCGGGGGGGGCACAAGAGACCCAGTACTTC
j_gene: TRBJ2-5
v_gene: TRBV11-3
d_gene: TRBD2
abundance: many

CDR3aa: CASTLVGAIYNEQFF
CDR3nt: TGTGCCAGCACGTTAGTAGGGGCCATATACAATGAGCAGTTCTTC
j_gene: TRBJ2-1
v_gene: TRBV7-2
d_gene: NA
abundance: many

CDR3aa: CASSVAGTDTGELFF
CDR3nt: TGTGCCAGCAGCGTAGCAGGGACAGACACCGGGGAGCTGTTTTTT
j_gene: TRBJ2-2
v_gene: TRBV9
d_gene: TRBD1
abundance: many

CDR3aa: CASSRDRASGDTQYF
CDR3nt: TGTGCCAGCAGCCGAGACAGGGCGTCGGGAGATACGCAGTATTTT
j_gene: TRBJ2-3
v_gene: TRBV3-1
d_gene: TRBD1
abundance: many

CDR3aa: CAIRGGDQPQHF
CDR3nt: TGTGCCATCAGGGGTGGGGATCAGCCCCAGCATTTT
j_gene: TRBJ1-5
v_gene: TRBV10-3
d_gene: NA
abundance: many

CDR3aa: CASTRGTSGYNEQFF
CDR3nt: TGTGCCAGCACCAGAGGGACTAGCGGATACAATGAGCAGTTCTTC
j_gene: TRBJ2-1
v_gene: TRBV3-1
d_gene: TRBD2
abundance: few